The clone carrying this T cell receptor beta chain appeared a few times. The sample comes from a study of T cells in localized non-small cell lung cancer. Here immunoSEQ multiplex PCR was the method, and the copy in TCRdb shows in-frame clones only, minus some. This sample has over 2,500 clones, with 30% to 35% found just once. With 5 bases removed from V and 7 bases from J, the gap between germline ends came to 20 bases. The germline gives CDR1 SGHNT, CDR2 YENEEA. CDR3 size: 15 residues. Sample: lung tumor tissue, taken before any cancer treatment. This chain uses TRBV11-3 with TRBJ2-5, with D possibly being TRBD1 or TRBD2 (5 bases each). The TCR was taken from a man aged 40 to 75 with stage I lung adenocarcinoma. CDR3 sequence reads: CASSPRDGTKGTQYF. The CDR3 DNA reads TGTGCCAGCAGCCCGAGGGACGGCACAAAGGGGACCCAGTACTTC. Together with reference TRBV11-3 and TRBJ2-5, the CDR3 gives the full variable domain: EAGVVQSPRYKIIEKKQPVAFWCNPISGHNTLYWYLQNLGQGPELLIRYENEEAVDDSQLPKDRFSAERLKGVDSTLKIQPAELGDSAVYLCASSPRDGTKGTQYFGPGTRLLVL.